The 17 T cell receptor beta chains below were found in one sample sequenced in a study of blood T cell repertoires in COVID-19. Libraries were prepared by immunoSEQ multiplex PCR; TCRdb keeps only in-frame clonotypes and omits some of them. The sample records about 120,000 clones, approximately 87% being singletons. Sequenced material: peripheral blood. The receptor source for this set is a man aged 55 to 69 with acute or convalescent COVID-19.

CDR3 sequence (DNA): TGCGCCAGCAGCCAAGATATTGGGGGGAGAGGGGCCAACGTCCTGACTTTC. Protein sequence: CASSQDIGGRGANVLTF. The genes are TRBV4-3 and TRBJ2-6, with D tentatively TRBD2 (6 bases). V was shortened by 0 bases and J by 4 bases, with 13 bases between the two germline ends. Germline V gene lookup returns CDR1 LGHNA and CDR2 YSLEER. The CDR3 loop spans 17 amino acids.

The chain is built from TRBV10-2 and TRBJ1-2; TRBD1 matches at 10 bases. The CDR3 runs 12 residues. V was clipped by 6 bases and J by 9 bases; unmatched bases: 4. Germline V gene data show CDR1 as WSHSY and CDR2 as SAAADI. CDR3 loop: CASRGQGRSYTF. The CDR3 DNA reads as TGCGCCAGCAGGGGACAGGGGAGAAGCTACACCTTC.

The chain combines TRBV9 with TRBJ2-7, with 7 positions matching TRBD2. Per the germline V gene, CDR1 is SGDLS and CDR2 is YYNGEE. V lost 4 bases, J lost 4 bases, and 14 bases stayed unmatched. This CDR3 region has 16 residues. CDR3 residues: CASSTPLGGVGYEQYF. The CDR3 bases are TGTGCCAGCAGCACCCCCCTTGGGGGGGTAGGGTACGAGCAGTACTTC.

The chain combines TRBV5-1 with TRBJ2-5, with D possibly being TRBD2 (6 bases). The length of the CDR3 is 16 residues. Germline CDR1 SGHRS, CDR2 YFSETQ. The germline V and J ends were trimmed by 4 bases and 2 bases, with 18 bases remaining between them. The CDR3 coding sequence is TGCGCCAGCAGCACCCCGGGGGATGCAGTACAAGAGACCCAGTACTTC. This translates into CASSTPGDAVQETQYF.

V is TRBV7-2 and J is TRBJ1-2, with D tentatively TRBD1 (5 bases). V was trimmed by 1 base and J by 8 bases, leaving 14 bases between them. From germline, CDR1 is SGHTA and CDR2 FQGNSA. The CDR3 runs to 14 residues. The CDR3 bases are TGTGCCAGCAGCTTAGGCGGAGGGGCAAAGGGCTACACCTTC. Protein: CASSLGGGAKGYTF.

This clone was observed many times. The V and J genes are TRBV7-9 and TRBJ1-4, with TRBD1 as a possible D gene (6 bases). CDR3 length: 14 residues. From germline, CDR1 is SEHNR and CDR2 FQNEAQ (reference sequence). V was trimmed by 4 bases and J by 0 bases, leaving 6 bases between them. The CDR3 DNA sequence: TGTGCCAGCAGCTCAGGGGCAACTAATGAAAAACTGTTTTTT. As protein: CASSSGATNEKLFF. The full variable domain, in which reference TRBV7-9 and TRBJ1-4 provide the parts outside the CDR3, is DTGVSQNPRHKITKRGQNVTFRCDPISEHNRLYWYRQTLGQGPEFLTYFQNEAQLEKSRLLSDRFSAERPKGSFSTLEIQRTEQGDSAMYLCASSSGATNEKLFFGSGTQLSVL.

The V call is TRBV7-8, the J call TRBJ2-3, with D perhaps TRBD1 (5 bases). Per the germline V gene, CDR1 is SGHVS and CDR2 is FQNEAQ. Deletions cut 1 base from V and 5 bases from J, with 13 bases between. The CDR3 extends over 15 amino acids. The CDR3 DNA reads TGTGCCAGCAGCTTAGAGGGGCAGGGTATAGATACGCAGTATTTT. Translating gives CASSLEGQGIDTQYF.

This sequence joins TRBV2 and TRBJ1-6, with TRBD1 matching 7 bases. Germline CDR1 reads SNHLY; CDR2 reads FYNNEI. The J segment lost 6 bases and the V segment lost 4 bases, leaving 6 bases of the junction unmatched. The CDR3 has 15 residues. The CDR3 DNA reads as TGTGCCAGCAGTGGGGGGGACAGTACTAATTCACCCCTCCACTTT. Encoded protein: CASSGGDSTNSPLHF.

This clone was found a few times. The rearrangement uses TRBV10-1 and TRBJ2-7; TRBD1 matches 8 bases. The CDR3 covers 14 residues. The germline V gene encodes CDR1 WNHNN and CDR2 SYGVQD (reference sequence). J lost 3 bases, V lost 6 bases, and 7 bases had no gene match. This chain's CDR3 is CASSLGQGIYEQYF. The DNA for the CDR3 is TGCGCCAGCAGCCTTGGACAGGGAATCTACGAGCAGTACTTC.

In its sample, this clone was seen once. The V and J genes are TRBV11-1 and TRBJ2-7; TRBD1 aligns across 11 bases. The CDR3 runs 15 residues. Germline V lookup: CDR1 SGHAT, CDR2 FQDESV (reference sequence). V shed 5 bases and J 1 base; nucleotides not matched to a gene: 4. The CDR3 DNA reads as TGTGCCAGCAGCGTTGGACAGGGGGCATCCTACGAGCAGTACTTC. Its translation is CASSVGQGASYEQYF.

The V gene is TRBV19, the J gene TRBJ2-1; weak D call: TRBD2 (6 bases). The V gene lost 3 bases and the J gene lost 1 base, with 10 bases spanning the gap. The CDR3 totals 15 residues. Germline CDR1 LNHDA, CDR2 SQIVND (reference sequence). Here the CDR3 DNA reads TGTGCCAGTAGTATGCCTGGAGGGTCCTACAATGAGCAGTTCTTC. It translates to CASSMPGGSYNEQFF.

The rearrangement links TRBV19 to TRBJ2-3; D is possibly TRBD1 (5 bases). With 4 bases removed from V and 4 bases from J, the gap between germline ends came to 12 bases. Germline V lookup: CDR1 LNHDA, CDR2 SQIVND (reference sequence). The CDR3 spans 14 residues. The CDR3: CASSKTEESDTQYF. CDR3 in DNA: TGTGCCAGTAGTAAGACAGAAGAATCAGATACGCAGTATTTT.

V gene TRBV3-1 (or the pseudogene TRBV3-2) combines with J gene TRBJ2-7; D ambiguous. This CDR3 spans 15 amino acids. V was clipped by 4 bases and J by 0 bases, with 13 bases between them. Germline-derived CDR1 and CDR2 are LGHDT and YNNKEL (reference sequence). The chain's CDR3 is CASSPSAASSYEQYF. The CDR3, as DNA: TGTGCCAGCAGCCCATCGGCGGCTAGCTCCTACGAGCAGTACTTC.

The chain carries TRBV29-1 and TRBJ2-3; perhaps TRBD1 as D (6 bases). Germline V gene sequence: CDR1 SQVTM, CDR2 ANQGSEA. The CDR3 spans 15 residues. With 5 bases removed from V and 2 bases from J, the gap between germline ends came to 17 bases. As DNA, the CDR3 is TGCAGCGTTCGCAGGGACACGATAAACACAGATACGCAGTATTTT. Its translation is CSVRRDTINTDTQYF.

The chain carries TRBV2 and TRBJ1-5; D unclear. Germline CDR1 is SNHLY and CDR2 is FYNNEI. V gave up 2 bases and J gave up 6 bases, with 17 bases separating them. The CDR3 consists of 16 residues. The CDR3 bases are TGTGCCAGCAGTGAAAGTGGCCATATCCCTTCTCAGCCCCAGCATTTT. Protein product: CASSESGHIPSQPQHF.

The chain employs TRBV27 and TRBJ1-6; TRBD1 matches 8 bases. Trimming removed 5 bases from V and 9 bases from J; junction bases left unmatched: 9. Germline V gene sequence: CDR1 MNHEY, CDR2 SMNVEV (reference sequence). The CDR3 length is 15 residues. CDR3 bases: TGTGCCAGCAGTCCCGGACAGGGACCGACTTCACCCCTCCACTTT. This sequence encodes CASSPGQGPTSPLHF.

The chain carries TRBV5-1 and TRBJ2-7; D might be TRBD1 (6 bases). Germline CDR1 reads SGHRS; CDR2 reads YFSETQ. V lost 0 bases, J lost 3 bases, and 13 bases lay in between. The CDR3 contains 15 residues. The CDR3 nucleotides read TGCGCCAGCAGCTTGGATGGGACACCGTACTACGAGCAGTACTTC. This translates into CASSLDGTPYYEQYF.